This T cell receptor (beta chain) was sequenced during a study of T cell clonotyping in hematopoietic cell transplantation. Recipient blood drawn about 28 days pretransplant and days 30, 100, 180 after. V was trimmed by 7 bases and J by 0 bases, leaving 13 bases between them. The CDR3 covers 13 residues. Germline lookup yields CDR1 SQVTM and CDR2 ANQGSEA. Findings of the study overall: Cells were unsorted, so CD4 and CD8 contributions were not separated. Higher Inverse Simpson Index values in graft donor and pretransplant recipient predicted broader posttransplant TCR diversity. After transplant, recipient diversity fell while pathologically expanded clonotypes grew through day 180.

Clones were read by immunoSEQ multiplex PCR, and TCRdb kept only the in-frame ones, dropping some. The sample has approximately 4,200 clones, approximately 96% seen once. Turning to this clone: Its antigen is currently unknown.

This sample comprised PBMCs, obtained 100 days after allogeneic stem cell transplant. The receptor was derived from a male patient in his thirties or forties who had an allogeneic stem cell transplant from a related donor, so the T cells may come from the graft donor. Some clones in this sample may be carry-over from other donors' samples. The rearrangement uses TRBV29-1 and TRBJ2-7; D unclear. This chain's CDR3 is CSAYTASSYEQYF. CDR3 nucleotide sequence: TGCAGCGCATACACAGCGAGCTCCTACGAGCAGTACTTC.